The next 21 T cell receptor beta chains were all read from a single sample in a study of Ad26.COV2.S vaccination and SARS-CoV-2 variants. Generated by immunoSEQ multiplex PCR, the TCRdb table keeps only in-frame clones and is missing some. The data show some 350,000 clones, 85% to 90% seen once. As for treatment: some 19 received Ad26.COV2.S at low or high dose, single or two shots; about 5 received placebo; per-sample allocation not given. Vaccine and placebo recipients were sampled on day 63 after the first injection. The source material was peripheral blood, sampled in a trial of Ad26.COV2.S vaccine versus placebo. All receptors derive from a person between 18 and 60 years old who received the Ad26.COV2.S COVID-19 vaccine or a placebo.

V usage is TRBV30 and J usage is TRBJ2-5; D is unclear. The ends were cut back, 5 bases at V and 5 bases at J, with 9 bases in the middle. Germline assignment: CDR1 GTSNPN and CDR2 SVGIG (reference sequence). CDR3 length equals 11 residues. The DNA of the CDR3 is TGTGCCTGGGGGTTTGTGGAGACCCAGTACTTC. Encoded protein: CAWGFVETQYF.

The rearrangement links TRBV18 to TRBJ1-1; TRBD1 aligns across 7 bases. The trim removed 3 bases at V and 0 bases at J, leaving 10 bases unmatched. The CDR3 is made up of 17 amino acids. Per germline, CDR1 KGHSH and CDR2 LQKENI. The CDR3 sequence is CASSPAGQRLMNTEAFF. CDR3 DNA: TGTGCCAGCTCACCTGCGGGACAGAGATTGATGAACACTGAAGCTTTCTTT.

DNA for the CDR3: TGTGCCAGCAGGCCGTCGGGGGGAAAGGGTGGCTACACCTTC. This sequence encodes CASRPSGGKGGYTF. This chain connects TRBV25-1 to TRBJ1-2, with TRBD1 as a possible D gene (5 bases). Trimming removed 6 bases from V and 7 bases from J, with 18 bases in between. This CDR3 contains 14 residues. CDR1 MGHDK and CDR2 SYGVNS come from the germline V gene.

This chain links TRBV5-1 with TRBJ2-3, with 7 positions matching TRBD1. This CDR3 spans 16 amino acids. The ends lost 4 bases at V and 7 bases at J; junction bases unmatched: 15. Germline V gene data show CDR1 as SGHRS and CDR2 as YFSETQ. The CDR3 is CASSLNRDSSSYTQYF. The CDR3 coding sequence is TGCGCCAGCAGCCTCAACCGGGACAGCTCCTCCTATACGCAGTATTTT.

The V call is TRBV29-1, the J call TRBJ1-1; unclear D gene. The CDR3 extends over 13 amino acids. The germline gives CDR1 SQVTM, CDR2 ANQGSEA. Trimming left V 4 bases short and J 0 bases short, with 9 bases between. CDR3: CSVVARMNTEAFF. Here the CDR3 DNA reads TGCAGCGTTGTTGCCAGGATGAACACTGAAGCTTTCTTT.

The CDR3 loop is CASSPEGLSYEQYV. Here the CDR3 DNA reads TGTGCCAGCTCACCGGAGGGGCTCTCCTACGAGCAGTACGTC. This rearrangement joins TRBV18 to TRBJ2-7; weak D call: TRBD2 (6 bases). Trimming removed 3 bases at V and 0 bases at J, with 9 bases between. This CDR3 region has 14 residues. The V gene's germline CDR1 is KGHSH and CDR2 LQKENI.

The chain links TRBV19 to TRBJ2-1; D not certain. V was pared by 6 bases and J by 1 base, with 13 bases between. Germline V CDR1 and CDR2: LNHDA, SQIVND (reference sequence). The CDR3 is 15 amino acids. In DNA form, the CDR3 reads TGTGCCAGTAGCCAAAGGTCGGGTTCCTACAATGAGCAGTTCTTC. It specifies CASSQRSGSYNEQFF.

V is TRBV6-2 or TRBV6-3 and J is TRBJ2-1, with 9 bases matching TRBD2. The CDR3 length is 17 residues. V was pared by 2 bases and J by 1 base, with 6 bases of the junction left unmatched. Germline CDR1 reads MNHEY; CDR2 reads SVGEGT. CDR3 region: CASSYQYSGGSYNEQFF. For the CDR3, the DNA is TGTGCCAGCAGTTACCAGTATAGCGGGGGATCCTACAATGAGCAGTTCTTC.

The J gene is TRBJ2-5, the V gene TRBV11-2, with D possibly TRBD1 on 5 matching bases. Germline values: CDR1 SGHAT, CDR2 FQNNGV. V lost 2 bases and J 5 bases, leaving 12 bases between the germline ends. The CDR3 has 14 amino acids. The CDR3 is CASSLRWGEETQYF. The CDR3 nucleotides read TGTGCCAGCAGCTTAAGGTGGGGCGAGGAGACCCAGTACTTC.

The rearrangement joins TRBV7-2 to TRBJ1-6, with no clear D. Germline assignment: CDR1 SGHTA and CDR2 FQGNSA. The CDR3 sequence is 16 residues long. Trimming pared 6 bases from V and 3 bases from J, leaving 15 bases between. The DNA for the CDR3 is TGTGCCAGCAGTCGGACGGGGAATAACTATAATTCACCCCTCCACTTT. Its translation: CASSRTGNNYNSPLHF.

This clone was counted a few times. This chain uses TRBV19 with TRBJ1-2; D unresolved. Germline CDR1 reads LNHDA; CDR2 reads SQIVND (reference sequence). V lost 1 base and J 0 bases, leaving 3 bases between the germline ends. The CDR3 is 13 residues long. The CDR3 sequence is CASSIVANYGYTF. The CDR3 DNA sequence: TGTGCCAGTAGTATAGTGGCTAACTATGGCTACACCTTC.

This chain joins TRBV25-1 and TRBJ1-2; D gene unclear. CDR1 is MGHDK and CDR2 is SYGVNS in the germline V gene. V lost 6 bases, J lost 5 bases, and 16 bases lay in between. CDR3 size: 14 residues. For the CDR3, the DNA is TGTGCCAGCAGGACTCAGCGACGGCCGTATGGCTACACCTTC. Its translation: CASRTQRRPYGYTF.

The V call is TRBV6-2 or TRBV6-3, the J call TRBJ1-1; D remains ambiguous. There are 15 residues in the CDR3. Germline assignment: CDR1 MNHEY and CDR2 SVGEGT. The ends were cut back, 5 bases at V and 5 bases at J, with 18 bases in the middle. CDR3 bases: TGTGCCAGCAGTAAGGCGGGAACGGTACGGACTGAAGCTTTCTTT. This encodes CASSKAGTVRTEAFF.

In DNA, the CDR3 is TGTGCCAGCAGCTTAGCGGTAACCAACACCGGGGAGCTGTTTTTT. It codes for CASSLAVTNTGELFF. V usage is TRBV7-2 and J usage is TRBJ2-2, with no clear D. Looked up from germline, CDR1 is SGHTA and CDR2 is FQGNSA. This CDR3 region has 15 residues. Trimming took 0 bases from V and 2 from J, leaving 7 bases between them.

The sample holds one count of this clone. Other nucleotide sequences from this sample produce the same CDR3. V and J are TRBV7-2 and TRBJ1-1, with D uncertain. This CDR3 comprises 14 residues. Germline CDR1 is SGHTA and CDR2 is FQGNSA. Trimming pared 1 base from V and 0 bases from J, leaving 6 bases between. The CDR3 protein is CASSLGQMNTEAFF. CDR3 in DNA: TGTGCCAGCAGCTTAGGACAAATGAACACTGAAGCTTTCTTT.

The rearrangement uses TRBV7-2 and TRBJ1-1, with unresolved D. The CDR3 covers 16 residues. Germline CDR1 and CDR2: SGHTA and FQGNSA. Trimming pared 2 bases from V and 1 base from J, leaving 14 bases between. CDR3 coding DNA: TGTGCCAGCAGCTTAAGCCCTATCAACGGGAACACTGAAGCTTTCTTT. As protein: CASSLSPINGNTEAFF. Looking up the rest from reference TRBV7-2 and TRBJ1-1 gives the full variable domain: GAGVSQSPSNKVTEKGKDVELRCDPISGHTALYWYRQSLGQGLEFLIYFQGNSAPDKSGLPSDRFSAERTGGSVSTLTIQRTQQEDSAVYLCASSLSPINGNTEAFFGQGTRLTVV.

CDR3 sequence reads: CASSLQGLGEAFF. In nucleotides, the CDR3 is TGTGCCAGCAGTCTACAGGGTTTGGGTGAAGCTTTCTTT. V is TRBV6-5 and J is TRBJ1-1, with D possibly matching TRBD1 (6 bases). CDR3 length: 13 amino acids. The germline V gene encodes CDR1 MNHEY and CDR2 SVGAGI. V dropped 5 bases and J dropped 7 bases, with 14 bases sitting between them.

CDR3 residues: CASSVGGGYGYTF. In nucleotides, the CDR3 is TGCGCCAGCAGCGTAGGGGGGGGCTATGGCTACACCTTC. The rearrangement links TRBV4-1 to TRBJ1-2; D might be TRBD1 (6 bases). Trimming left V 5 bases short and J 4 bases short, with 11 bases between. Per the germline V gene, CDR1 is MGHRA and CDR2 is YSYEKL. The CDR3 length is 13 residues.

V usage is TRBV7-9 and J usage is TRBJ2-3; no firm D call. The CDR3 sequence is 13 residues long. CDR1 is SEHNR, CDR2 FQNEAQ, per germline (reference sequence). Trimming stripped 6 bases from V and 5 bases from J, with 12 bases between. CDR3 nucleotides: TGTGCCAGCAGTGAAAACGGCCTAGATACGCAGTATTTT. This translates into CASSENGLDTQYF.

This clone was recorded once. V gene TRBV28 combines with J gene TRBJ2-5; D is possibly TRBD1 or TRBD2 (5 bases each). Trimming took off 6 bases at V and 9 bases at J, with 17 bases between the two ends. The CDR3 is made up of 13 amino acids. The germline gives CDR1 MDHEN, CDR2 SYDVKM. The CDR3 region has the DNA TGTGCCAGCAGCTGGGTGGGGGACCCCCCCCAGTACTTC. This gives the protein CASSWVGDPPQYF. The whole variable domain, remainder taken from reference TRBV28 and TRBJ2-5, is DVKVTQSSRYLVKRTGEKVFLECVQDMDHENMFWYRQDPGLGLRLIYFSYDVKMKEKGDIPEGYSVSREKKERFSLILESASTNQTSMYLCASSWVGDPPQYFGPGTRLLVL.

The chain is built from TRBV27 and TRBJ1-2; D is uncertain. Trimming removed 1 base from V and 4 bases from J, with 22 bases in between. CDR3 length: 18 residues. Looked up from germline, CDR1 is MNHEY and CDR2 is SMNVEV (reference sequence). The CDR3 DNA follows: TGTGCCAGCAGTTTATTAGGCGGTTCAGGCGTACATAGCTATGGCTACACCTTC. This codes for CASSLLGGSGVHSYGYTF.